This TCR beta chain was observed in a study of blood T cell repertoires in COVID-19. Study overall: Samples representing acute and convalescent COVID-19 were sourced from the United States, Italy and Spain. Sample material is recorded as cDNA or gDNA derived from T cells, B-cell-depleted T cells, or PBMCs.

Study processing details: Reference gene primer amplification in the assay estimated nucleated cell counts. Method: immunoSEQ multiplex PCR; TCRdb's copy keeps in-frame clones and lacks some. The V and J calls and clone size were taken over from that table, and D and trimming were inferred from the DNA. The sample has hundreds of thousands of clones, roughly 88% seen once. This TCR was recovered from a man aged 80 or over with acute or convalescent COVID-19. Sequencing input: peripheral blood.

The CDR3 DNA is TGTGCCAGCAGCCCTAGAACAGGGAGCAATCAGCCCCAGCATTTT. Its protein is CASSPRTGSNQPQHF. The chain employs TRBV5-6 and TRBJ1-5; possible D gene TRBD1, 6 bases. Trimming removed 4 bases from V and 1 base from J, with 12 bases in between. This CDR3 is built from 15 residues. Germline assignment: CDR1 SGHDT and CDR2 YYEEEE.